What follows is one T cell receptor beta chain and its context. The target antigen is unknown. This record belongs to a study of vaccination and CD4 T cells after COVID-19. Study at large: Spike peptides, overlapping and drawn from SARS-CoV-2, HCoV-NL63, HCoV-OC43 and HCoV-229E, were used to stimulate cells. Control wells got either CEFX epitopes, HIV-1 Nef peptides, or no peptide at all.

The CDR3 runs to 17 residues. With 0 bases clipped from V and 2 bases from J, the junction kept 5 bases outside the gene matches. Germline V gene data show CDR1 as SEHNR and CDR2 as FQNEAQ (reference sequence). The assay that was used to sequence DNA from cultured CD4+ T cells was the Oncomine TCR Beta short-read assay. In TCRdb, the PCR reads were re-called with MiXCR into one record per CDR3 protein. The sample carries about 17,000 distinct CDR3 sequences, approximately 50% recorded once. Treatment defined: roughly 11-day PBMC culture with coronavirus spike peptide pools or control peptides (ViraFEST assay). TCR sequencing followed the expansion of antigen-specific T cells with peptide pools in ViraFEST.

The chain is built from TRBV7-9 and TRBJ2-7; 12 bases line up with TRBD2. Sequencing used CD4+ T cells from blood, cultured in vitro, obtained before SARS-CoV-2 vaccination. The TCR comes from a human donor who received a COVID-19 vaccine. The CDR3 bases are TGTGCCAGCAGCTTAGCCTCTAGCGGGGGGGTAACCTACGAGCAGTACTTC. This encodes CASSLASSGGVTYEQYF.